These 14 T cell receptor beta chains originate from one sample sequenced in a study of blood T cell repertoires in COVID-19 (dated by TCRdb to the early 2020s). Libraries were prepared through the immunoSEQ multiplex PCR assay. TCRdb provides this immuneACCESS table in a form limited to in-frame rearrangements. Some clones are lacking; in checked studies, under half of them reflect an unresolved V gene, and why the rest are absent is not known. The sample table contains fewer than 300,000 clones; only one count was recorded for more than 90% of them. Approximately 2.5% of the sample belongs to the ten largest clones. The sample was peripheral blood. The receptors stem from a person under 30 with COVID-19, enrolled during active disease.

The chain combines TRBV29-1 with TRBJ1-2; no firm D call. Germline V gives CDR1 SQVTM, CDR2 ANQGSEA. The length of the CDR3 is 15 residues. The V gene lost 0 bases and the J gene lost 0 bases, with 11 bases spanning the gap. CDR3 DNA sequence: TGCAGCGTTGAAGATGGCGACCTAGCTAACTATGGCTACACCTTC. Translated, it gives CSVEDGDLANYGYTF. The full variable domain, completed using reference TRBV29-1 and TRBJ1-2, is SAVISQKPSRDICQRGTSLTIQCQVDSQVTMMFWYRQQPGQSLTLIATANQGSEATYESGFVIDKFPISRPNLTFSTLTVSNMSPEDSSIYLCSVEDGDLANYGYTFGSGTRLTVV.

The J gene is TRBJ2-7, the V gene TRBV6-5; tentative D call: TRBD1 (6 bases). Trimming took off 6 bases at V and 2 bases at J, with 8 bases between the two ends. CDR1 is MNHEY and CDR2 is SVGAGI in the germline V gene. CDR3 length: 12 residues. The CDR3 region is CASRQGPYEQYF. In DNA form, the CDR3 reads TGTGCCAGCAGACAGGGTCCCTACGAGCAGTACTTC.

With respect to this clone: Other DNA variants within this sample encode the same CDR3. V is TRBV18 and J is TRBJ2-5; 13 positions agree with TRBD2. The CDR3 length is 15 residues. Germline loops: CDR1 KGHSH, CDR2 LQKENI. Trimming removed 5 bases from V and 2 bases from J; junction bases left unmatched: 2. CDR3 residues: CASSAGLAGQETQYF. CDR3 nucleotides: TGTGCCAGCTCAGCGGGACTAGCGGGACAAGAGACCCAGTACTTC.

V usage is TRBV6-6 and J usage is TRBJ2-3; D may be TRBD1 (5 bases). The CDR3 loop spans 14 amino acids. From germline, CDR1 is MNHNY and CDR2 SVGAGI (reference sequence). With 4 bases removed from V and 1 base from J, the gap between germline ends came to 9 bases. In DNA form, the CDR3 reads TGTGCCAGCAGTTTGTCCAGGGGCACAGATACGCAGTATTTT. Its translation is CASSLSRGTDTQYF.

This clone has just a few counts. V is TRBV10-1 and J is TRBJ2-7; D might be TRBD2 (5 bases). Germline CDR1 reads WNHNN; CDR2 reads SYGVQD (reference sequence). CDR3 length equals 17 residues. Deletions cut 2 bases from V and 3 bases from J, with 20 bases between. The CDR3 is CASSENALGAGHYEQYF. The DNA for the CDR3 is TGCGCCAGCAGTGAGAATGCTCTGGGAGCTGGGCACTACGAGCAGTACTTC.

The chain employs TRBV9 and TRBJ2-1; the D gene is possibly TRBD1 (6 bases). Germline V gene lookup returns CDR1 SGDLS and CDR2 YYNGEE. V was cut by 4 bases and J by 4 bases, with 12 bases left in between. This CDR3 has 14 amino acids. DNA for the CDR3: TGTGCCAGCAGCCCGGGACACTTATACAATGAGCAGTTCTTC. Residues: CASSPGHLYNEQFF.

CDR3 amino acids: CASSRRWGRTGELFF. CDR3 in DNA: TGTGCCAGCAGTCGAAGGTGGGGGCGTACCGGGGAGCTGTTTTTT. This chain links TRBV11-2 with TRBJ2-2; weak D call: TRBD1 (6 bases). This CDR3 region has 15 residues. Trimming removed 6 bases from V and 5 bases from J, with 16 bases in between. Germline lookup yields CDR1 SGHAT and CDR2 FQNNGV.

The chain is built from TRBV28 and TRBJ2-7, with 8 bases aligning to TRBD1. CDR1 is MDHEN and CDR2 is SYDVKM in the germline V gene. J lost 6 bases, V lost 1 base, and 5 bases had no gene match. CDR3 size: 14 residues. The DNA for the CDR3 is TGTGCCAGCAGTTTATTCAGGGGGCAAGGCGAGCAGTACTTC. Its protein is CASSLFRGQGEQYF.

CDR3 in amino acids: CATSRTGQGYYNTEAFF. The DNA of the CDR3 is TGTGCCACCAGCAGAACAGGACAGGGATATTACAACACTGAAGCTTTCTTT. This chain uses TRBV15 with TRBJ1-1; TRBD1 matches at 8 bases. Germline trimming cut 2 bases from V and 2 bases from J; bases unmatched to any gene: 10. The CDR3 runs to 17 residues. CDR1 LNHNV and CDR2 YYDKDF come from the germline V gene (reference sequence).

The chain has TRBV6-6 and TRBJ2-3; the D gene is possibly TRBD2 (6 bases). V lost 6 bases and J 2 bases, leaving 18 bases between the germline ends. The CDR3 contains 16 residues. Germline-derived CDR1 and CDR2 are MNHNY and SVGAGI (reference sequence). Here the CDR3 DNA reads TGTGCCAGCAGGGGCGCCGGGACTTCCCACACAGATACGCAGTATTTT. It codes for CASRGAGTSHTDTQYF.

The chain employs TRBV24-1 and TRBJ2-5, with 9 bases matching TRBD2. Trimming removed 4 bases from V and 4 bases from J; junction bases left unmatched: 6. From germline, CDR1 is KGHDR and CDR2 SFDVKD. The CDR3 loop spans 15 amino acids. CDR3 in DNA: TGTGCCACCAGTGAAGCGGGAGGAGTAACAGAGACCCAGTACTTC. Protein product: CATSEAGGVTETQYF.

V is TRBV9 and J is TRBJ2-5; 7 positions agree with TRBD2. Germline V gene data show CDR1 as SGDLS and CDR2 as YYNGEE. CDR3 length: 15 amino acids. The V and J ends lost 0 bases and 4 bases, in that order; junction bases with no gene match: 6. The CDR3 nucleotides read TGTGCCAGCAGCGTAGGTGAGACTAGCTTAGAGACCCAGTACTTC. It yields the protein CASSVGETSLETQYF. The variable domain in full, with the rest retrieved from reference TRBV9 and TRBJ2-5, is DSGVTQTPKHLITATGQRVTLRCSPRSGDLSVYWYQQSLDQGLQFLIQYYNGEERAKGNILERFSAQQFPDLHSELNLSSLELGDSALYFCASSVGETSLETQYFGPGTRLLVL.

The chain recombines TRBV5-6 with TRBJ1-1; D is unclear. The germline gives CDR1 SGHDT, CDR2 YYEEEE. This CDR3 is 14 amino acids long. The V gene lost 2 bases and the J gene lost 1 base, with 9 bases spanning the gap. The CDR3 spells CASSLRTENTEAFF. The CDR3, as DNA: TGTGCCAGCAGCTTACGTACTGAGAACACTGAAGCTTTCTTT.

V is TRBV7-2 and J is TRBJ2-7; TRBD2 agrees at 8 bases. Germline CDR1 is SGHTA and CDR2 is FQGNSA. V gave up 1 base and J gave up 2 bases; unmatched junction bases: 1. CDR3 length: 14 amino acids. The CDR3 DNA reads as TGTGCCAGCAGCTTAGTACTAGCGGCCTACGAGCAGTACTTC. Translated, it gives CASSLVLAAYEQYF.